This T cell receptor beta chain comes out of a study of blood T cell repertoires in COVID-19. Study-wide context: The United States, Italy and Spain were the sources of the acute and convalescent COVID-19 samples.

Clones were sequenced by immunoSEQ multiplex PCR, and TCRdb holds only the in-frame ones, with some missing. The sample includes over 250,000 clones, about 93% of them seen just once. After removal of 4 bases from V and 1 base from J, the junction contained 6 bases not matched to a gene. This CDR3 contains 15 residues. In germline, CDR1 is SGDLS, CDR2 YYNGEE. Material for sequencing was PBMCs or T cells enriched from blood (not recorded which). The sequence was collected from a woman under 40 who had recovered from COVID-19. The J gene is TRBJ1-1, the V gene TRBV9; 8 nucleotides match TRBD1. The CDR3 nucleotides are TGTGCCAGCAGCACCCTTGACAGGGGGAACACTGAAGCTTTCTTT. It is translated as CASSTLDRGNTEAFF.